A single sample is the source of the 8 T cell receptor beta chains below, sequenced in a study of cytomegalovirus exposure and HLA in healthy donors. Primers for the PCR totalled 60 Vbeta and 13 Jbeta. Produced via immunoSEQ multiplex PCR; TCRdb's table is partial and in-frame only. The sample lists approximately 110,000 clones; roughly three fifths were seen once. Sequencing was done on a sample of PBMCs. These receptors were obtained from a man aged 25 to 40 in good health and CMV-seropositive.

The chain has TRBV29-1 and TRBJ2-5; 14 bases fit TRBD2. Germline-derived CDR1 and CDR2 are SQVTM and ANQGSEA. This CDR3 contains 17 residues. V shed 4 bases and J 4 bases; nucleotides not matched to a gene: 11. The CDR3 bases are TGCAGCGTTGGAAGTGGGACTAGCGGGGGAGGGATAGAGACCCAGTACTTC. It is translated as CSVGSGTSGGGIETQYF.

This clone appeared once. The V gene is TRBV29-1, the J gene TRBJ2-5, with 7 bases matching TRBD1. Judging by the DNA end, TRBJ2-7 fits better; the J call may be wrong. Germline lookup yields CDR1 SQVTM and CDR2 ANQGSEA. This CDR3 has 12 residues. Written as DNA, the CDR3 is TGCAGCGCTGTACAGGGGCCCTACGAGCAGTACTTC. This codes for CSAVQGPYEQYF.

This chain connects TRBV6-6 to TRBJ1-1; D not certain. CDR3 size: 12 residues. Per germline, CDR1 MNHNY and CDR2 SVGAGI (reference sequence). Trimming removed 2 bases at V and 5 bases at J, with 6 bases between. The CDR3 loop reads CASSYGGTEAFF. CDR3 DNA sequence: TGTGCCAGCAGTTACGGAGGAACTGAAGCTTTCTTT.

The chain is built from TRBV4-1 and TRBJ2-3; the match to TRBD2 covers 10 bases. This CDR3 spans 15 amino acids. Looked up from germline, CDR1 is MGHRA and CDR2 is YSYEKL. V gave up 4 bases and J gave up 1 base; unmatched junction bases: 2. As DNA, the CDR3 is TGCGCCAGCAGCCCAAGCGGGGGGGGCACAGATACGCAGTATTTT. This gives the protein CASSPSGGGTDTQYF.

The J gene is TRBJ2-3, the V gene TRBV10-2; D is possibly TRBD1 (6 bases). Trimming stripped 9 bases from V and 2 bases from J, with 18 bases between. Germline V CDR1 and CDR2: WSHSY, SAAADI. CDR3 length: 15 residues. CDR3 DNA sequence: TGCGCCAGTCTCCGGGACATTTACTACACAGATACGCAGTATTTT. Protein sequence: CASLRDIYYTDTQYF.

This clone was counted between two and nine times. The chain couples TRBV7-8 to TRBJ2-5; TRBD1 matches 7 bases. This CDR3 is 14 amino acids long. V lost 3 bases to trimming and J lost 6 bases; unmatched junction nucleotides: 7. The germline gives CDR1 SGHVS, CDR2 FQNEAQ. In DNA, the CDR3 is TGTGCCAGCAGCTTTATCGACAGGGCCCAGACCCAGTACTTC. Encoded protein: CASSFIDRAQTQYF.

V is TRBV10-3 and J is TRBJ2-1, with 8 bases matching TRBD2. The trim removed 7 bases at V and 6 bases at J, leaving 2 bases unmatched. This CDR3 contains 12 residues. Germline assignment: CDR1 ENHRY and CDR2 SYGVKD. The CDR3 is CAIKSGGNEQFF. The CDR3 nucleotides read TGTGCCATCAAGAGCGGGGGCAATGAGCAGTTCTTC.

The table lists this clone with a few counts. This chain joins TRBV19 and TRBJ2-5, with TRBD1 as a possible D gene (5 bases). The CDR3 has 13 amino acids. With 4 bases removed from V and 5 bases from J, the gap between germline ends came to 11 bases. Germline V gene sequence: CDR1 LNHDA, CDR2 SQIVND (reference sequence). The CDR3 is CASSNQGWETQYF. The CDR3, as DNA: TGTGCCAGTAGTAACCAGGGATGGGAGACCCAGTACTTC.